One and the same sample provided the 17 T cell receptor beta chains below, sequenced in a study of blood T cell repertoires in COVID-19. Sequencing used immunoSEQ multiplex PCR; TCRdb keeps in-frame clones, though not all of them. Altogether around 200,000 clones are present, around 85% being singletons, with the ten largest covering around 2.2%. The sequencing sample was made of peripheral blood. Receptors were obtained from a woman between 50 and 59 years old with acute or convalescent COVID-19.

The chain links TRBV7-9 to TRBJ2-7, with a weak D call TRBD1 (6 bases). The CDR3 has 15 amino acids. Trimming cost V 4 bases and J 4 bases, with 17 bases left between them. CDR1 and CDR2 from the germline V gene are SEHNR and FQNEAQ (reference sequence). CDR3 residues: CASSSTTGTKYEQYF. In DNA, the CDR3 is TGTGCCAGCAGCTCCACTACCGGGACAAAATACGAGCAGTACTTC. The variable domain in full, completed from reference TRBV7-9 and TRBJ2-7, reads DTGVSQNPRHKITKRGQNVTFRCDPISEHNRLYWYRQTLGQGPEFLTYFQNEAQLEKSRLLSDRFSAERPKGSFSTLEIQRTEQGDSAMYLCASSSTTGTKYEQYFGPGTRLTVT.

The CDR3 is CTPGDSTYEQYF. CDR3 sequence (DNA): TGCACCCCGGGGGACTCTACCTACGAGCAGTACTTC. The chain employs TRBV29-1 and TRBJ2-7; D perhaps matches TRBD2 (6 bases). Germline V lookup: CDR1 SQVTM, CDR2 ANQGSEA. This CDR3 is 12 amino acids long.

The chain has TRBV10-3 and TRBJ2-1, with TRBD1 identical over 9 bases. The CDR3 loop spans 14 amino acids. Germline loops: CDR1 ENHRY, CDR2 SYGVKD. V lost 4 bases and J lost 6; bases outside the gene matches: 4. The CDR3: CAISGKGQGNEQFF. The CDR3 DNA reads TGTGCCATCAGTGGGAAGGGACAGGGCAATGAGCAGTTCTTC.

This clone turned up a few times. The chain employs TRBV9 and TRBJ1-2, with D unclear. Trimming shortened V by 10 bases and J by 1 base, and 17 bases separated the two germline ends. From germline, CDR1 is SGDLS and CDR2 YYNGEE. The CDR3 runs to 14 residues. CDR3 nucleotides: TGTGCCTCCCGAGGATTCGGCAGTAACTATGGCTACACCTTC. Amino acids: CASRGFGSNYGYTF.

This chain links TRBV2 with TRBJ2-5; 8 bases are shared with TRBD2. The CDR3 extends over 15 amino acids. V lost 10 bases to trimming and J lost 3 bases; unmatched junction nucleotides: 13. Germline loops: CDR1 SNHLY, CDR2 FYNNEI. DNA of the CDR3: TGTGCCACCTGGGGGTTAGCGGGGAGGGAAGAGACCCAGTACTTC. Translation: CATWGLAGREETQYF.

The chain uses TRBV11-2 and TRBJ2-3, with D perhaps matching TRBD2 (7 bases). This CDR3 spans 16 amino acids. V dropped 0 bases and J dropped 5 bases, with 15 bases sitting between them. CDR1 and CDR2 from the germline V gene are SGHAT and FQNNGV. The CDR3 bases are TGTGCCAGCAGCTTAGAAAGGAGGGGGGGCCGAGATACGCAGTATTTT. It yields the protein CASSLERRGGRDTQYF.

This rearrangement joins TRBV2 to TRBJ1-1; weak D call: TRBD1 (5 bases). The germline V and J ends were trimmed by 6 bases and 4 bases, with 18 bases remaining between them. Germline V gene data show CDR1 as SNHLY and CDR2 as FYNNEI. The CDR3 is made up of 15 amino acids. CDR3 in amino acids: CASSRRAGPITEAFF. The CDR3 DNA reads as TGTGCCAGCAGCCGAAGGGCAGGGCCGATCACTGAAGCTTTCTTT.

The chain carries TRBV6-2 or TRBV6-3 and TRBJ2-7, with D perhaps matching TRBD1 (5 bases). This CDR3 has 16 residues. The V gene's germline CDR1 is MNHEY and CDR2 SVGEGT. With 2 bases removed from V and 1 base from J, the gap between germline ends came to 15 bases. Written as DNA, the CDR3 is TGTGCCAGCAGTTACGGAATGACAGTGAAATCCTACGAGCAGTACTTC. This translates into CASSYGMTVKSYEQYF.

The rearrangement joins TRBV10-3 to TRBJ2-3; TRBD2 aligns across 13 bases. In germline, CDR1 is ENHRY, CDR2 SYGVKD. J gave up 3 bases and V 8 bases, and 11 bases lay outside the gene matches. This CDR3 region has 17 residues. The CDR3 loop reads CAISRLAGGPLTDTQYF. CDR3 in DNA: TGTGCCATCTCTCGACTAGCGGGAGGTCCCCTAACAGATACGCAGTATTTT.

The gene calls are TRBV7-2 and TRBJ2-5; 8 bases fit TRBD2. With 5 bases clipped from V and 5 bases from J, the junction kept 22 bases outside the gene matches. The CDR3 sequence is 19 residues long. Germline CDR1 reads SGHTA; CDR2 reads FQGNSA. CDR3 loop: CASSLVRGGLIGSRETQYF. The CDR3 nucleotides are TGTGCCAGCAGCCTAGTTCGGGGGGGACTAATTGGGAGTCGGGAGACCCAGTACTTC.

Concerning this clone: Other nucleotide sequences in the sample specify the same CDR3. The genes are TRBV5-1 and TRBJ2-3; 8 positions agree with TRBD2. V was clipped by 2 bases and J by 0 bases; unmatched bases: 2. Germline assignment: CDR1 SGHRS and CDR2 YFSETQ. The CDR3 has 15 amino acids. The CDR3 is CASSLTSGSTDTQYF. CDR3 bases: TGCGCCAGCAGCTTAACTAGCGGTAGCACAGATACGCAGTATTTT.

J is TRBJ2-7 and V is TRBV19; the D gene is possibly TRBD2 (8 bases). Trimming stripped 3 bases from V and 7 bases from J, with 19 bases between. From germline, CDR1 is LNHDA and CDR2 SQIVND (reference sequence). The CDR3 has 15 amino acids. As DNA, the CDR3 is TGTGCCAGTAGTATCGGGGGGGGACAGTACGGAGAGCAGTACTTC. Translation gives CASSIGGGQYGEQYF.

This chain uses TRBV6-6 with TRBJ1-4; D uncertain. The V gene's germline CDR1 is MNHNY and CDR2 SVGAGI (reference sequence). Trimming left V 2 bases short and J 4 bases short, with 8 bases between. The CDR3 contains 14 residues. The CDR3 loop reads CASSYGQDNEKLFF. The DNA of the CDR3 is TGTGCCAGCAGTTACGGCCAGGATAATGAAAAACTGTTTTTT.

The chain joins TRBV7-2 to TRBJ2-5; weak D call: TRBD1 (6 bases). The CDR3 has 14 amino acids. Germline CDR1 reads SGHTA; CDR2 reads FQGNSA. The germline V and J ends were trimmed by 0 bases and 5 bases, with 10 bases remaining between them. The CDR3 DNA reads TGTGCCAGCAGCTTAGCGGGGGCCGGGGAGACCCAGTACTTC. It yields the protein CASSLAGAGETQYF.

The V and J genes are TRBV4-3 and TRBJ2-4, with 8 bases that match TRBD1. CDR1 and CDR2 (germline): LGHNA, YSLEER. V was clipped by 1 base and J by 7 bases; unmatched bases: 3. The CDR3 is made up of 14 amino acids. DNA for the CDR3: TGCGCCAGCAGCCAAGGACAGGGGACGAACATTCAGTACTTC. This gives the protein CASSQGQGTNIQYF.

The rearrangement uses TRBV7-9 and TRBJ2-3; a weak D match, TRBD2 (6 bases). V lost 1 base and J 0 bases, leaving 14 bases between the germline ends. CDR1 and CDR2 from the germline V gene are SEHNR and FQNEAQ (reference sequence). This CDR3 region has 17 residues. This chain's CDR3 is CASSLESSGLSTDTQYF. As DNA, the CDR3 is TGTGCCAGCAGCTTAGAGAGTAGCGGCCTTAGCACAGATACGCAGTATTTT.

The rearrangement uses TRBV6-5 and TRBJ2-5; maybe TRBD2 (6 bases). Germline V gene sequence: CDR1 MNHEY, CDR2 SVGAGI. The V end lost 7 bases, the J end lost 3 bases, and 12 bases lay between the germline ends. CDR3 length equals 13 residues. The CDR3 DNA reads TGTGCCAGCACTCGGGAGCCCAAAGAGACCCAGTACTTC. Protein product: CASTREPKETQYF.